This T cell receptor beta chain was captured by sequencing in a study of blood T cell repertoires in COVID-19. Study-wide context: COVID-19 samples collected from the United States, Italy and Spain covered acute and convalescent phases.

In the authors' methods: Estimation of nucleated cell counts relied on the amplification of reference gene primers. Clones were sequenced by immunoSEQ multiplex PCR, and TCRdb holds only the in-frame ones, with some missing. The DNA gave D and trimming, while V, J and clone size come from that table. The sample includes about 170,000 clones, approximately 90% of them seen just once. The CDR3 sequence is 17 residues long. J was trimmed by 4 bases and V by 3 bases; bases with no gene match: 4. The germline CDR1 and CDR2 sequences are LNHDA and SQIVND (reference sequence). The sequence was collected from a man aged 50-59 years who had recovered from COVID-19. The sequencing input was peripheral blood. This sequence joins TRBV19 and TRBJ2-2; 14 bases map to TRBD2. The CDR3 reads CASSIWGLAGVTGELFF. As DNA, the CDR3 is TGTGCCAGTAGTATTTGGGGACTAGCGGGAGTCACCGGGGAGCTGTTTTTT.